This TCR beta chain was sequenced during a study of blood T cell repertoires in COVID-19. Only in-frame clones appear in the TCRdb table, and some are missing; sequencing was by immunoSEQ multiplex PCR. The table has 150,000 to 200,000 clones, 84% seen once. Germline V gene data show CDR1 as SGDLS and CDR2 as YYNGEE. The CDR3 has 12 amino acids. V shed 4 bases and J shed 6 bases, with 9 bases lying between them. The sequence was collected from a human donor with acute or convalescent COVID-19. The donor label of this sample is uncertain. This chain uses TRBV9 with TRBJ2-3; D is perhaps TRBD2 (5 bases). The specimen sequenced was peripheral blood. Written as DNA, the CDR3 is TGTGCCAGCAGCTCTTCGGGGGATACGCAGTATTTT. Its protein product is CASSSSGDTQYF.